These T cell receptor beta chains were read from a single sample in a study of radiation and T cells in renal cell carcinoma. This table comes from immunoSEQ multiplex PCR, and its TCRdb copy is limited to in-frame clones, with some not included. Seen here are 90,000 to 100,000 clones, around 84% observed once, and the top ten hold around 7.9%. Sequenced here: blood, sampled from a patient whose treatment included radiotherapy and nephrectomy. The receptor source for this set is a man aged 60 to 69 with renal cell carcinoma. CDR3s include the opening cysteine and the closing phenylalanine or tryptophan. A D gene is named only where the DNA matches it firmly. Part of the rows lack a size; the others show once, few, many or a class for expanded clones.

CDR3 protein: CASSTTGGGYNEQFF; CDR3 DNA: TGTGCCAGCAGCACGACAGGGGGCGGATACAATGAGCAGTTCTTC; clone size: .; D gene: TRBD1; V gene: TRBV9; J gene: TRBJ2-1
CDR3 protein: CASSFRTGNEKLFF; CDR3 DNA: TGTGCCAGCAGCTTCCGGACAGGAAATGAAAAACTGTTTTTT; clone size: .; D gene: TRBD1; V gene: TRBV11-2; J gene: TRBJ1-4
CDR3 protein: CASSPEGEFGASEKLFF; CDR3 DNA: TGCGCCAGCAGCCCGGAGGGGGAGTTTGGTGCTAGTGAAAAACTGTTTTTT; clone size: .; D gene: .; V gene: TRBV5-1; J gene: TRBJ1-4
CDR3 protein: CASSFPVTNEQFF; CDR3 DNA: TGTGCCAGCAGCTTCCCGGTAACCAATGAGCAGTTCTTC; clone size: .; D gene: .; V gene: TRBV7-2; J gene: TRBJ2-1
CDR3 protein: CASSRSATNEKLFF; CDR3 DNA: TGTGCCAGCAGCAGGAGTGCAACTAATGAAAAACTGTTTTTT; clone size: once; D gene: .; V gene: TRBV9; J gene: TRBJ1-4
CDR3 protein: CASSQESPYSGNTIYF; CDR3 DNA: TGCGCCAGCAGCCAAGAAAGCCCCTACTCTGGAAACACCATATATTTT; clone size: .; D gene: .; V gene: TRBV4-3; J gene: TRBJ1-3
CDR3 protein: CASSFQDTQYF; CDR3 DNA: TGCGCCAGCAGCTTTCAAGATACGCAGTATTTT; clone size: once; D gene: .; V gene: TRBV5-1; J gene: TRBJ2-3
CDR3 protein: CASSPRDRGQGETQYF; CDR3 DNA: TGTGCCAGCAGCCCCAGGGACAGGGGGCAGGGGGAGACCCAGTACTTC; clone size: .; D gene: TRBD1; V gene: TRBV5-5; J gene: TRBJ2-5
CDR3 protein: CASSEVFESAGVNTEAFF; CDR3 DNA: TGTGCCAGCAGTGAGGTCTTCGAGTCGGCAGGGGTCAACACTGAAGCTTTCTTT; clone size: .; D gene: .; V gene: TRBV6-1; J gene: TRBJ1-1
CDR3 protein: CASSEFSNTGELFF; CDR3 DNA: TGCGCCAGCAGCGAGTTCTCGAACACCGGGGAGCTGTTTTTT; clone size: .; D gene: .; V gene: TRBV5-1; J gene: TRBJ2-2
CDR3 protein: CASSLPTRRSTSGQFF; CDR3 DNA: TGTGCCAGCAGCTTGCCTACTCGGCGGTCTACAAGCGGGCAGTTCTTC; clone size: .; D gene: .; V gene: TRBV5-4; J gene: TRBJ2-1
CDR3 protein: CASAPRGMVYGYTF; CDR3 DNA: TGTGCCAGCGCCCCCCGAGGAATGGTCTATGGCTACACCTTC; clone size: .; D gene: .; V gene: TRBV27; J gene: TRBJ1-2
CDR3 protein: CASSFYKGRGSTDTQYF; CDR3 DNA: TGTGCCAGCAGTTTCTATAAGGGGCGGGGGAGCACAGATACGCAGTATTTT; clone size: .; D gene: TRBD2; V gene: TRBV28; J gene: TRBJ2-3
CDR3 protein: CASSLGGGSLRETQYF; CDR3 DNA: TGTGCCAGCAGCTTGGGCGGAGGGAGTCTTCGAGAGACCCAGTACTTC; clone size: .; D gene: .; V gene: TRBV5-6; J gene: TRBJ2-5
CDR3 protein: CASSLRSSTSGTNEQYF; CDR3 DNA: TGTGCCAGCAGTTTAAGGTCGTCTACTAGCGGGACCAACGAGCAGTACTTC; clone size: .; D gene: TRBD2; V gene: TRBV27; J gene: TRBJ2-7
CDR3 protein: CASSQFWTGGLRAHEQFF; CDR3 DNA: TGTGCCAGCAGCCAATTCTGGACAGGGGGTTTGCGGGCCCATGAGCAGTTCTTC; clone size: .; D gene: TRBD1; V gene: TRBV14; J gene: TRBJ2-1
CDR3 protein: CASSSNKETQYF; CDR3 DNA: TGCGCCAGCAGCTCCAACAAAGAGACCCAGTACTTC; clone size: .; D gene: .; V gene: TRBV5-1; J gene: TRBJ2-5
CDR3 protein: CASSQMGTGGRTDTQYF; CDR3 DNA: TGTGCCAGCAGCCAAATGGGGACAGGGGGCCGCACAGATACGCAGTATTTT; clone size: .; D gene: TRBD1; V gene: TRBV4-2; J gene: TRBJ2-3
CDR3 protein: CAWRTPGVETQYF; CDR3 DNA: TGTGCCTGGAGGACCCCCGGAGTAGAGACCCAGTACTTC; clone size: .; D gene: .; V gene: TRBV30; J gene: TRBJ2-5
CDR3 protein: CASSPRGQANEKLFF; CDR3 DNA: TGTGCCAGCAGTCCCAGGGGGCAGGCTAATGAAAAACTGTTTTTT; clone size: .; D gene: TRBD1; V gene: TRBV27; J gene: TRBJ1-4
CDR3 protein: CASSLSTAGAAEQFF; CDR3 DNA: TGTGCCAGCAGTTTATCTACAGCGGGAGCTGCTGAGCAGTTCTTC; clone size: .; D gene: TRBD2; V gene: TRBV28; J gene: TRBJ2-1
CDR3 protein: CASSPDGVAGGPRYEQYF; CDR3 DNA: TGTGCCAGCAGCCCCGACGGAGTAGCGGGAGGGCCCCGGTACGAGCAGTACTTC; clone size: once; D gene: TRBD2; V gene: TRBV9; J gene: TRBJ2-7
CDR3 protein: CASSNMNEQFF; CDR3 DNA: TGTGCCAGTAGTAATATGAATGAGCAGTTCTTC; clone size: .; D gene: .; V gene: TRBV19; J gene: TRBJ2-1
CDR3 protein: CASSPAREGYGYTF; CDR3 DNA: TGTGCCAGCTCACCAGCTCGGGAGGGCTATGGCTACACCTTC; clone size: .; D gene: .; V gene: TRBV18; J gene: TRBJ1-2
CDR3 protein: CASSLEAGGAYQETQYF; CDR3 DNA: TGCGCCAGCAGCTTGGAGGCGGGAGGGGCCTACCAAGAGACCCAGTACTTC; clone size: few; D gene: TRBD2; V gene: TRBV5-1; J gene: TRBJ2-5
CDR3 protein: CASSPGQNTEAFF; CDR3 DNA: TGTGCCAGCAGCCCGGGACAGAACACTGAAGCTTTCTTT; clone size: .; D gene: .; V gene: TRBV7-9; J gene: TRBJ1-1
CDR3 protein: CASREGGGGSPQHF; CDR3 DNA: TGTGCCAGCAGGGAAGGGGGTGGGGGGTCGCCCCAGCATTTT; clone size: few; D gene: .; V gene: TRBV27; J gene: TRBJ1-5
CDR3 protein: CASHLGVERVWNQPQHF; CDR3 DNA: TGCGCCAGCCACTTGGGGGTGGAGAGGGTGTGGAATCAGCCCCAGCATTTT; clone size: .; D gene: .; V gene: TRBV4-1; J gene: TRBJ1-5
CDR3 protein: CATSRTSDSTDTQYF; CDR3 DNA: TGTGCCACCAGCCGTACTAGCGATAGCACAGATACGCAGTATTTT; clone size: .; D gene: TRBD2; V gene: TRBV15; J gene: TRBJ2-3
CDR3 protein: CASSMTGVGEQFF; CDR3 DNA: TGTGCCAGTAGTATGACAGGGGTTGGTGAGCAGTTCTTC; clone size: .; D gene: TRBD1; V gene: TRBV19; J gene: TRBJ2-1
CDR3 protein: CAIGPGGPGDEQFF; CDR3 DNA: TGTGCCATCGGGCCGGGAGGGCCGGGCGATGAGCAGTTCTTC; clone size: .; D gene: TRBD2; V gene: TRBV10-3; J gene: TRBJ2-1
CDR3 protein: CASSQDVGLAGGNEQFF; CDR3 DNA: TGTGCCAGCAGCCAAGATGTGGGACTAGCGGGAGGGAATGAGCAGTTCTTC; clone size: .; D gene: TRBD2; V gene: TRBV4-2; J gene: TRBJ2-1
CDR3 protein: CASSMGQGGEKLFF; CDR3 DNA: TGTGCCAGCAGCATGGGACAGGGAGGAGAAAAACTGTTTTTT; clone size: .; D gene: TRBD1; V gene: TRBV7-9; J gene: TRBJ1-4
CDR3 protein: CASSLAKGSSYEQYF; CDR3 DNA: TGTGCCAGCAGCTTGGCCAAGGGAAGCTCCTACGAGCAGTACTTC; clone size: .; D gene: .; V gene: TRBV5-4; J gene: TRBJ2-7
CDR3 protein: CASSSKAQGYEETQYF; CDR3 DNA: TGTGCCAGCAGCTCGAAAGCACAGGGATACGAAGAGACCCAGTACTTC; clone size: .; D gene: .; V gene: TRBV11-2; J gene: TRBJ2-5
CDR3 protein: CASSPPGVATYEQYF; CDR3 DNA: TGTGCCAGCTCACCACCAGGGGTCGCGACTTACGAGCAGTACTTC; clone size: .; D gene: .; V gene: TRBV18; J gene: TRBJ2-7
CDR3 protein: CASNIRVVGEAFF; CDR3 DNA: TGTGCCAGCAATATCAGGGTCGTAGGTGAAGCTTTCTTT; clone size: few; D gene: .; V gene: TRBV2; J gene: TRBJ1-1
CDR3 protein: CASSFGHEQYF; CDR3 DNA: TGTGCCAGCAGTTTCGGGCACGAGCAGTACTTC; clone size: .; D gene: .; V gene: TRBV27; J gene: TRBJ2-7
CDR3 protein: CASSSDRGSTGELFF; CDR3 DNA: TGTGCCAGCAGCTCAGACAGGGGTAGCACCGGGGAGCTGTTTTTT; clone size: .; D gene: TRBD1; V gene: TRBV11-2; J gene: TRBJ2-2
CDR3 protein: CASNTGTSETYNEQFF; CDR3 DNA: TGTGCCAGTAACACCGGGACTAGCGAGACCTACAATGAGCAGTTCTTC; clone size: .; D gene: TRBD2; V gene: TRBV27; J gene: TRBJ2-1
CDR3 protein: CASSFEQTGEKLFF; CDR3 DNA: TGTGCCAGCAGCTTCGAACAGACAGGAGAAAAACTGTTTTTT; clone size: .; D gene: .; V gene: TRBV7-9; J gene: TRBJ1-4